This T cell receptor beta chain was obtained from a study of shared T cell receptors in the human thymus. The method was immunoSEQ multiplex PCR; TCRdb's version includes in-frame clones alone and lacks a portion of them. There are about 540,000 clones in the sample; 78% occur only once, and more than 0.01% lies in the top ten. The germline V and J ends were trimmed by 6 bases and 2 bases, with 12 bases remaining between them. CDR1 and CDR2 from the germline V gene are MGHDK and SYGVNS. This CDR3 spans 14 amino acids. This sample was shared with a second study, whose subject was human thymus T cells.

Sequencing was performed on thymocytes. The receptor was derived from a boy under two years old with a congenital heart defect. This chain joins TRBV25-1 and TRBJ2-3, with TRBD2 as a possible D gene (5 bases). In nucleotides, the CDR3 is TGTGCCAGCAGCCCACCGGGAACCACAGATACGCAGTATTTT. It yields the protein CASSPPGTTDTQYF.